The 13 T cell receptor beta chains listed next were all sequenced from one sample in a study of immune heterogeneity within non-small cell lung tumors. As template, the study used bulk tumor genomic DNA at around 590 ng per sample. Collection of several biopsies per primary tumor, spaced far apart, took place during surgery. It was patients with untreated, newly diagnosed non-small cell lung cancer who underwent curative surgery. A multiplex PCR containing 32 V primers and 13 J primers was used to amplify TCR beta CDR3. TCRdb fed the multiplex PCR reads into MiXCR, producing one record per CDR3 protein. This table holds 7,000 to 8,500 distinct CDR3 sequences, around 20% found once. Sequenced sample: lung tumor tissue. The receptors shown here come from a man aged 55 to 70 with non-small cell lung cancer.

Details on this clonotype: A clone one base away is much larger, so this may be a read error. The chain couples TRBV3-1 to TRBJ2-2, with unresolved D. The germline V gene has CDR1 LGHDT and CDR2 YNNKEL (reference sequence). This CDR3 spans 16 amino acids. The V and J ends lost 2 bases and 2 bases respectively, with 12 bases between them. The CDR3 region is CASSQQVIYNTGELFF. In DNA, the CDR3 is TGTGCCAGCAGCCAACAAGTTATATATAACACCGGGGAGCTGTTTTTT.

This clonotype is labeled medium-sized. V gene TRBV6-1 combines with J gene TRBJ1-5; no firm D call. With 1 base removed from V and 3 bases from J, the gap between germline ends came to 7 bases. Germline lookup yields CDR1 MNHNS and CDR2 SASEGT. The CDR3 is 14 amino acids. The DNA of the CDR3 is TGTGCCAGCAGTGAAGGAGACAACAATCAGCCCCAGCATTTT. Its protein is CASSEGDNNQPQHF.

In its sample, this clonotype ranks as medium-sized. CDR3 bases: TGCAGCGCTGCTTTGGAGGTGGTCCGAGATACGCAGTATTTT. Encoded protein: CSAALEVVRDTQYF. The J gene is TRBJ2-3, the V gene TRBV29-1; D is perhaps TRBD2 (5 bases). V lost 7 bases and J lost 5, with 19 bases in between. The germline gives CDR1 SQVTM, CDR2 ANQGSEA. The CDR3 extends over 14 amino acids.

This clonotype was picked up a small number of times. This chain links TRBV7-2 with TRBJ2-1; 11 bases line up with TRBD2. The CDR3 is 16 residues long. The V segment lost 4 bases and the J segment 4 bases; nucleotides outside the gene matches: 6. Germline V lookup: CDR1 SGHTA, CDR2 FQGNSA. The CDR3 nucleotides are TGTGCCAGCAGCTCCGGGGGGACTAGCGGTTACAATGAGCAGTTCTTC. Protein sequence: CASSSGGTSGYNEQFF.

This clonotype counts as medium-sized (0.01 to 0.1%). The chain links TRBV20-1 to TRBJ1-1; D possibly corresponds to TRBD1 (6 bases). The CDR3 is 16 residues long. Trimming stripped 0 bases from V and 2 bases from J, with 16 bases between. Germline V gene lookup returns CDR1 DFQATT and CDR2 SNEGSKA (reference sequence). The DNA for the CDR3 is TGCAGTGCTAGAGATGAGAGGACAGACAGAAACACTGAAGCTTTCTTT. The encoded protein is CSARDERTDRNTEAFF.

In its sample, this clonotype ranks as medium-sized. This chain uses TRBV30 with TRBJ1-2; D unresolved. V gave up 2 bases and J gave up 8 bases, with 18 bases separating them. Looked up from germline, CDR1 is GTSNPN and CDR2 is SVGIG (reference sequence). The CDR3 has 14 residues. The CDR3 DNA follows: TGTGCCTGGAGTATTAACGGGAGGCGAGGCGGCTACACCTTC. Translated: CAWSINGRRGGYTF.

This clonotype counts as medium-sized. V is TRBV5-1 and J is TRBJ2-7; perhaps TRBD1 as D (6 bases). Germline V gene lookup returns CDR1 SGHRS and CDR2 YFSETQ. CDR3 size: 18 residues. V gave up 1 base and J gave up 0 bases, with 20 bases separating them. This CDR3 is CASSLRWVTGRGSYEQYF. DNA for the CDR3: TGCGCCAGCAGCTTGAGATGGGTGACAGGACGGGGCTCCTACGAGCAGTACTTC.

As concerns this clonotype: A much larger clone differs from this one at a single base, so this may be a read error. V gene TRBV20-1 combines with J gene TRBJ1-2, with no clear D. Germline V gene data show CDR1 as DFQATT and CDR2 as SNEGSKA (reference sequence). The CDR3 runs 11 residues. CDR3 in amino acids: CTASPNYGYTF. The CDR3 region has the DNA TGCACTGCTAGTCCTAACTATGGCTACACCTTC.

Notes on this clonotype: One end of the junction fails to match germline, which may point to a read error. The rearrangement uses TRBV5-6 and TRBJ2-3; D not certain. Germline assignment: CDR1 SGHDT and CDR2 YYEEEE. This CDR3 has 11 amino acids. The CDR3 loop reads CASSATHTQYF. DNA of the CDR3: TGTGCCAGCAGCGCCACACATACGCAGTATTTT.

This clonotype was observed many times. CDR3 sequence: CASSFIQGNAGNQPQHF. CDR3 DNA: TGTGCCAGCAGCTTTATTCAGGGGAATGCGGGCAATCAGCCCCAGCATTTT. The chain couples TRBV7-9 to TRBJ1-5; tentatively, D is TRBD1 (6 bases). This CDR3 is built from 17 residues. CDR1 SEHNR and CDR2 FQNEAQ come from the germline V gene (reference sequence). The V end was cut by 3 bases, the J end by 2 bases, with 17 bases between.

This clonotype was seen many times. The rearrangement uses TRBV5-6 and TRBJ2-7; 7 positions agree with TRBD2. CDR3 length equals 16 residues. Germline CDR1 reads SGHDT; CDR2 reads YYEEEE. V was clipped by 0 bases and J by 2 bases; unmatched bases: 8. CDR3 nucleotides: TGTGCCAGCAGCTTGGCCTTAGGTGGGAGGGCCTACGAGCAGTACTTC. This sequence encodes CASSLALGGRAYEQYF. Together with reference TRBV5-6 and TRBJ2-7, the CDR3 gives the full variable domain: DAGVTQSPTHLIKTRGQQVTLRCSPKSGHDTVSWYQQALGQGPQFIFQYYEEEERQRGNFPDRFSGHQFPNYSSELNVNALLLGDSALYLCASSLALGGRAYEQYFGPGTRLTVT.

Ten or more counts support this clonotype. The J gene is TRBJ2-1, the V gene TRBV18; a weak D match, TRBD2 (5 bases). Trimming left V 3 bases short and J 0 bases short, with 12 bases between. CDR1 is KGHSH, CDR2 LQKENI, per germline. CDR3 length equals 16 residues. This CDR3 reads CASSPFSGSSYNEQFF. The CDR3 coding sequence is TGTGCCAGCTCACCCTTTTCGGGAAGCTCCTACAATGAGCAGTTCTTC.

This clonotype is medium-sized (0.01 to 0.1%) within its sample. In DNA form, the CDR3 reads TGTGCCAGCAGCCCGAGTCCTCAGCGAAATGAGCAGTTCTTC. Translated, it gives CASSPSPQRNEQFF. The rearrangement uses TRBV3-1 and TRBJ2-1; D is undetermined. The germline V and J ends were trimmed by 4 bases and 7 bases, with 14 bases remaining between them. Germline V lookup: CDR1 LGHDT, CDR2 YNNKEL (reference sequence). The length of the CDR3 is 14 residues.